The 8 T cell receptor beta chains below were found in one sample sequenced in a study of beta chain features in type 1 diabetes. Every bit of the isolated RNA underwent reverse transcription, so sequencing read expressed TCRB transcripts. Measured with immunoSEQ multiplex PCR; TCRdb has only the in-frame clones, and not every one. Of around 15,000 clones listed, 45% to 55% are singletons. Sequencing was done on a sample of stem cell memory CD4+ T cells from blood. The receptors derive from a young woman in good health.

This clone has just one count. This chain uses TRBV5-1 with TRBJ2-3; TRBD2 agrees at 7 bases. Unmatched junction bases numbered 10, after V lost 7 bases and J lost 2 bases. CDR1 and CDR2 from the germline V gene are SGHRS and YFSETQ. The CDR3 consists of 15 residues. The CDR3 DNA is TGCGCCAGCCGGGGCGGGAGCGCAGTCACAGATACGCAGTATTTT. Its translation is CASRGGSAVTDTQYF.

The chain links TRBV27 to TRBJ2-1; D may be TRBD1 (6 bases). Germline assignment: CDR1 MNHEY and CDR2 SMNVEV (reference sequence). The CDR3 runs to 24 residues. V gave up 0 bases and J gave up 1 base, with 34 bases separating them. CDR3 region: CASSLSGTGTRSAAWDRSYNEQFF. The CDR3 DNA follows: TGTGCCAGCAGTTTATCAGGAACAGGGACCAGGTCGGCAGCGTGGGATCGGTCCTACAATGAGCAGTTCTTC.

This clone was detected only a few times. This rearrangement joins TRBV30 to TRBJ1-2; 8 bases are shared with TRBD1. Germline trimming cut 5 bases from V and 9 bases from J; bases unmatched to any gene: 17. The CDR3 covers 15 residues. Germline V lookup: CDR1 GTSNPN, CDR2 SVGIG (reference sequence). CDR3 region: CAWSEVGPGGDCYTF. The CDR3 nucleotides read TGTGCCTGGTCTGAAGTTGGACCAGGGGGCGACTGCTACACCTTC.

The CDR3 sequence: CASSRGQSGEKLFF. The CDR3 DNA sequence: TGTGCCAGCAGCCGGGGACAGTCGGGAGAAAAACTGTTTTTT. This chain connects TRBV7-9 to TRBJ1-4; 7 bases agree with TRBD1. CDR3 size: 14 residues. V trimming: 5 bases; J trimming: 8 bases; junction bases outside the gene matches: 8. Germline lookup yields CDR1 SEHNR and CDR2 FQNEAQ (reference sequence).

A few counts support this clone. This chain links TRBV27 with TRBJ1-1; tentatively, D is TRBD1 (5 bases). Germline values: CDR1 MNHEY, CDR2 SMNVEV (reference sequence). Trimming cost V 6 bases and J 0 bases, with 14 bases left between them. The CDR3 runs 15 residues. CDR3 coding DNA: TGTGCCAGCAGCTATCCCCCAGGGTTGAACACTGAAGCTTTCTTT. As protein: CASSYPPGLNTEAFF.

There are a few counts of this clone. The chain is built from TRBV5-1 and TRBJ2-5; 12 bases align to TRBD2. The CDR3 runs 18 residues. V shed 4 bases, J shed 5 bases, and the junction held 15 bases outside the gene matches. Germline V gene sequence: CDR1 SGHRS, CDR2 YFSETQ. The CDR3 reads CASSPDWTSGTTEETQYF. The CDR3, as DNA: TGCGCCAGCAGCCCAGATTGGACTAGCGGGACCACGGAGGAGACCCAGTACTTC. Full variable domain (outside the CDR3, taken from reference TRBV5-1 and TRBJ2-5): KAGVTQTPRYLIKTRGQQVTLSCSPISGHRSVSWYQQTPGQGLQFLFEYFSETQRNKGNFPGRFSGRQFSNSRSEMNVSTLELGDSALYLCASSPDWTSGTTEETQYFGPGTRLLVL.

V usage is TRBV28 and J usage is TRBJ2-3; TRBD2 matches at 11 bases. Germline V gives CDR1 MDHEN, CDR2 SYDVKM. V was pared by 9 bases and J by 0 bases, with 8 bases of the junction left unmatched. The CDR3 extends over 16 amino acids. The chain's CDR3 is CASIAGGTTSTDTQYF. CDR3 DNA: TGTGCCAGTATAGCGGGGGGGACGACTAGCACAGATACGCAGTATTTT.

V usage is TRBV14 and J usage is TRBJ2-3, with D possibly being TRBD1 (5 bases). This CDR3 region has 15 residues. Germline CDR1 reads SGHDN; CDR2 reads FVKESK. Trimming took off 4 bases at V and 0 bases at J, with 11 bases between the two ends. In DNA, the CDR3 is TGTGCCAGCAGCCGAGACAGAATCAGCACAGATACGCAGTATTTT. Amino acids: CASSRDRISTDTQYF.